Shown below are 5 T cell receptor beta chains from a single sample sequenced in a study of T cell repertoires in cytomegalovirus infection. Via MiXCR, TCRdb re-called the reads, giving one row per CDR3 protein. Of hundreds of thousands of distinct CDR3 sequences in the sample, more than 8% are singletons; the top ten hold around 4%. Sequenced sample: PBMCs. The receptors shown here come from a human donor in good health (CMV status not recorded). Some clones in this sample may be carry-over from other donors' samples.

Notes on this clonotype: This may arise from a read error, as a much more abundant clone is one base away. The chain combines TRBV12-5 with TRBJ2-1; 9 bases line up with TRBD2. CDR3 length: 16 amino acids. The junction had 8 bases not matched to a gene; V was cut back by 0 bases and J by 8 bases. In germline, CDR1 is LGHNT, CDR2 FRNRAP. The CDR3 loop reads CASGLVQGGRAHEQFF. CDR3 DNA: TGTGCTAGTGGTTTGGTACAAGGCGGGAGGGCCCATGAGCAGTTCTTC.

This clonotype was picked up many times. V is TRBV7-2 and J is TRBJ2-3; a possible D gene is TRBD1 (5 bases). Germline CDR1 SGHTA, CDR2 FQGNSA. Trimming took 0 bases from V and 0 from J, leaving 13 bases between them. This CDR3 region has 17 residues. The CDR3 is CASSLARGSFSTDTQYF. The CDR3 coding sequence is TGTGCCAGCAGCTTAGCAAGGGGCAGTTTTAGCACAGATACGCAGTATTTT.

This clonotype was seen many times. The chain combines TRBV12-3 or TRBV12-4 with TRBJ2-5; 8 nucleotides match TRBD1. Trimming at V came to 8 bases and at J to 4 bases, leaving 6 bases not matched to a gene. The CDR3 extends over 13 amino acids. The CDR3 loop reads CASADRGPETQYF. CDR3 sequence (DNA): TGTGCCAGCGCCGACAGGGGCCCAGAGACCCAGTACTTC.

This clonotype was seen a few times. V and J are TRBV6-1 and TRBJ1-1; 9 bases agree with TRBD1. This CDR3 is built from 16 residues. Germline CDR1 MNHNS, CDR2 SASEGT. The V and J ends lost 5 bases and 4 bases, in that order; junction bases with no gene match: 11. The CDR3 bases are TGTGCCAGCAGTTACGGGCTAGGACAGGGGATCACTGAAGCTTTCTTT. This gives the protein CASSYGLGQGITEAFF.

This clonotype was counted at least ten times. V gene TRBV28 combines with J gene TRBJ1-1; D remains unclear. CDR3 size: 15 residues. Deletions cut 6 bases from V and 6 bases from J, with 20 bases between. Germline V gene sequence: CDR1 MDHEN, CDR2 SYDVKM. CDR3 sequence: CASSFDGRLASEAFF. CDR3 DNA: TGTGCCAGCAGCTTTGACGGACGTTTGGCTTCTGAAGCTTTCTTT.